The 26 T cell receptor beta chains below were found in one sample sequenced in a study of T cells after yellow fever vaccination. TCRdb reanalysed the 5' RACE reads using MiXCR and keeps one entry per CDR3 protein. In the table there are hundreds of thousands of distinct CDR3 sequences, about 14% of which are singletons. The specimen comprised PBMCs, sampled on the day of the yellow fever booster vaccination. The receptors stem from a young man who received the YFV17D yellow fever vaccine.

This clonotype has ten or more counts. The chain carries TRBV5-1 and TRBJ2-7; D possibly matches TRBD1 or TRBD2 (5 bases each). V was shortened by 0 bases and J by 3 bases, with 13 bases between the two germline ends. This CDR3 contains 15 residues. Germline V CDR1 and CDR2: SGHRS, YFSETQ. In DNA, the CDR3 is TGCGCCAGCAGCTTGGTACGTGGGGGAGACTACGAGCAGTACTTC. Its translation is CASSLVRGGDYEQYF.

This clonotype appeared a few times. The chain carries TRBV12-3 or TRBV12-4 and TRBJ2-3; possible D gene TRBD2, 6 bases. This CDR3 is built from 13 residues. V was trimmed by 6 bases and J by 6 bases, leaving 13 bases between them. In nucleotides, the CDR3 is TGTGCCAGCAGCCTGACTAGTTCCGATACGCAGTATTTT. Translated: CASSLTSSDTQYF.

The J gene is TRBJ2-2, the V gene TRBV5-5; D is ambiguous. The CDR3 extends over 14 amino acids. Germline loops: CDR1 SGHKS, CDR2 YYEKEE (reference sequence). V gave up 0 bases and J gave up 7 bases, with 10 bases separating them. The CDR3 is CASSLGPGGGELFF. DNA for the CDR3: TGTGCCAGCAGCTTGGGGCCGGGCGGCGGGGAGCTGTTTTTT.

A few counts support this clonotype. As DNA, the CDR3 is TGCGCCAGCACCCATCCACCCACCGGCAGGTACGCTGAAGCTTTCTTT. Translated: CASTHPPTGRYAEAFF. The chain combines TRBV5-1 with TRBJ1-1, with unresolved D. This CDR3 has 16 amino acids. Germline values: CDR1 SGHRS, CDR2 YFSETQ. The germline V and J ends were trimmed by 6 bases and 6 bases, with 24 bases remaining between them.

The chain combines TRBV19 with TRBJ1-2; D may be TRBD1 (6 bases). The CDR3 sequence is 13 residues long. V was cut by 8 bases and J by 6 bases, with 16 bases left in between. The germline V gene has CDR1 LNHDA and CDR2 SQIVND (reference sequence). The CDR3 coding sequence is TGTGCCAGTGAAAACAGGGTCCGTGATGGCTACACCTTC. Translated, it gives CASENRVRDGYTF.

This clonotype was seen a handful of times. This chain connects TRBV27 to TRBJ2-7, with 8 bases identical to TRBD2. Germline V gives CDR1 MNHEY, CDR2 SMNVEV (reference sequence). V lost 7 bases, J lost 2 bases, and 7 bases stayed unmatched. The CDR3 loop spans 14 amino acids. The CDR3 DNA reads as TGTGCCAGCAAAGGGACTAGTAAAACCTACGAGCAGTACTTC. Translating gives CASKGTSKTYEQYF.

J is TRBJ1-4 and V is TRBV20-1, with no clear D. V dropped 2 bases and J dropped 0 bases, with 4 bases sitting between them. The CDR3 runs to 13 residues. The germline V gene has CDR1 DFQATT and CDR2 SNEGSKA (reference sequence). CDR3 DNA sequence: TGCAGTGCTAGACCTGCAACTAATGAAAAACTGTTTTTT. This gives the protein CSARPATNEKLFF.

This chain joins TRBV7-2 and TRBJ2-3; TRBD2 matches at 10 bases. The germline gives CDR1 SGHTA, CDR2 FQGNSA. V was clipped by 3 bases and J by 3 bases; unmatched bases: 9. The CDR3 consists of 17 residues. CDR3 amino acids: CASSFGLAGELTDTQYF. The CDR3 DNA reads as TGTGCCAGCAGCTTCGGGCTAGCGGGAGAACTGACAGATACGCAGTATTTT.

This chain links TRBV3-1 with TRBJ2-3; 9 bases match TRBD2. Per germline, CDR1 LGHDT and CDR2 YNNKEL (reference sequence). Germline trimming cut 2 bases from V and 7 bases from J; bases unmatched to any gene: 7. The length of the CDR3 is 15 residues. The CDR3 here is CASSQRTSDGNTQYF. CDR3 bases: TGTGCCAGCAGCCAAAGGACTAGCGATGGGAATACGCAGTATTTT.

This clonotype has only a few counts. The chain recombines TRBV29-1 with TRBJ2-5; possible D gene TRBD1, 6 bases. Germline values: CDR1 SQVTM, CDR2 ANQGSEA. Deletions cut 3 bases from V and 5 bases from J, with 10 bases between. The CDR3 extends over 12 amino acids. As DNA, the CDR3 is TGCAGCGTTGACGTCAGGGGTGAGACCCAGTACTTC. This encodes CSVDVRGETQYF.

The rearrangement uses TRBV12-3 or TRBV12-4 and TRBJ2-2; no reliable D call. The CDR3 spans 13 residues. Trimming stripped 6 bases from V and 3 bases from J, with 8 bases between. CDR3 in amino acids: CASSVLDTGELFF. The CDR3 nucleotides read TGTGCCAGCAGCGTCTTAGACACCGGGGAGCTGTTTTTT.

The gene calls are TRBV5-5 and TRBJ1-5; a possible D gene is TRBD1 (6 bases). CDR1 is SGHKS and CDR2 is YYEKEE in the germline V gene (reference sequence). CDR3 size: 15 residues. V was shortened by 2 bases and J by 9 bases, with 18 bases between the two germline ends. The CDR3 region is CASSFRDGQFRPQHF. CDR3 DNA sequence: TGTGCCAGCAGCTTCAGGGACGGACAGTTTCGGCCCCAGCATTTT.

This clonotype was counted a few times. CDR3 residues: CATSDLEVGAKNIQYF. Here the CDR3 DNA reads TGTGCCACCAGTGATTTGGAGGTTGGGGCCAAAAACATTCAGTACTTC. V gene TRBV24-1 combines with J gene TRBJ2-4; D call uncertain. Trimming removed 0 bases from V and 1 base from J, with 9 bases in between. CDR3 length: 16 residues. Germline lookup yields CDR1 KGHDR and CDR2 SFDVKD.

This clonotype was seen a handful of times. The chain uses TRBV21-1 and TRBJ2-3; the DNA was not used to check the table's D call, TRBD1. TRBV21-1 is labeled a pseudogene. This CDR3 region has 16 residues. The DNA for the CDR3 is TGTGCCAGCAGCAAATCCCTGTTAGCAAGCACAGATACGCAGTATTTT. Its translation is CASSKSLLASTDTQYF.

The chain recombines TRBV4-2 with TRBJ2-1; TRBD2 aligns across 9 bases. Germline-derived CDR1 and CDR2 are LGHNA and YNFKEQ. The CDR3 contains 16 residues. With 0 bases clipped from V and 7 bases from J, the junction kept 7 bases outside the gene matches. CDR3 sequence (DNA): TGTGCCAGCAGCCAAGAGGGCGGGAGGGCCTGGAATGAGCAGTTCTTC. Translated, it gives CASSQEGGRAWNEQFF.

The V call is TRBV6-2 or TRBV6-3, the J call TRBJ2-7; D tentatively reads TRBD1 or TRBD2 (5 bases each). This CDR3 region has 13 residues. Trimming shortened V by 7 bases and J by 2 bases, and 12 bases separated the two germline ends. The germline V gene has CDR1 MNHEY and CDR2 SVGEGT. CDR3 region: CASTPGPAYEQYF. The CDR3 bases are TGTGCCAGCACGCCGGGGCCGGCCTACGAGCAGTACTTC.

V gene TRBV5-6 combines with J gene TRBJ1-2; D not certain. The CDR3 covers 14 residues. Between the trimmed V and J ends, which lost 4 bases and 8 bases, there was a span of 18 bases. CDR1 and CDR2 from the germline V gene are SGHDT and YYEEEE. The CDR3 DNA reads TGTGCCAGCAGCAACCTGGGCCGTCGTCTCGGCTACACCTTC. Its protein is CASSNLGRRLGYTF. The variable domain in full, completed from reference TRBV5-6 and TRBJ1-2, reads DAGVTQSPTHLIKTRGQQVTLRCSPKSGHDTVSWYQQALGQGPQFIFQYYEEEERQRGNFPDRFSGHQFPNYSSELNVNALLLGDSALYLCASSNLGRRLGYTFGSGTRLTVV.

This clonotype was observed a handful of times. The chain carries TRBV28 and TRBJ2-5; 7 bases match TRBD1. Trimming cost V 8 bases and J 3 bases; bases outside gene matches: 9. The CDR3 has 14 amino acids. Germline CDR1 is MDHEN and CDR2 is SYDVKM. CDR3 amino acids: CASAQGGFKETQYF. CDR3 DNA sequence: TGTGCCAGCGCGCAAGGGGGCTTCAAAGAGACCCAGTACTTC.

This clonotype turned up a few times. The chain employs TRBV5-1 and TRBJ2-3; tentatively, D is TRBD2 (6 bases). The CDR3 has 15 residues. With 3 bases removed from V and 2 bases from J, the gap between germline ends came to 13 bases. Looked up from germline, CDR1 is SGHRS and CDR2 is YFSETQ. CDR3 bases: TGCGCCAGCAGCTGGAGGGCTACGGACACAGATACGCAGTATTTT. This translates into CASSWRATDTDTQYF. The variable domain in full, with the rest retrieved from reference TRBV5-1 and TRBJ2-3, is KAGVTQTPRYLIKTRGQQVTLSCSPISGHRSVSWYQQTPGQGLQFLFEYFSETQRNKGNFPGRFSGRQFSNSRSEMNVSTLELGDSALYLCASSWRATDTDTQYFGPGTRLTVL.

This clonotype was counted a few times. The chain recombines TRBV5-1 with TRBJ1-2; the D is unclear. Trimming took off 0 bases at V and 1 base at J, with 4 bases between the two ends. CDR3 length: 13 amino acids. Per the germline V gene, CDR1 is SGHRS and CDR2 is YFSETQ. The CDR3 sequence: CASSLVDNYGYTF. The CDR3 DNA reads TGCGCCAGCAGCTTGGTAGATAACTATGGCTACACCTTC.

In this sample, this clonotype turned up a few times. The chain links TRBV30 to TRBJ1-2; 7 nucleotides agree with TRBD1. The CDR3 is 13 amino acids. Germline CDR1 is GTSNPN and CDR2 is SVGIG (reference sequence). J gave up 8 bases and V 8 bases, and 14 bases lay outside the gene matches. The CDR3 loop is CAGLTTGVKGYTF. The CDR3 DNA sequence: TGTGCCGGACTCACCACAGGGGTAAAGGGCTACACCTTC.

This clonotype was recorded a few times. This chain joins TRBV30 and TRBJ2-1; 8 bases match TRBD1. V gave up 4 bases and J gave up 10 bases; unmatched junction bases: 15. Germline CDR1 reads GTSNPN; CDR2 reads SVGIG (reference sequence). The CDR3 totals 15 residues. CDR3 in amino acids: CAWKGAGGSRGEQFF. The DNA of the CDR3 is TGTGCCTGGAAAGGGGCAGGGGGCTCCCGGGGCGAGCAGTTCTTC.

This clonotype occurred a few times. The chain recombines TRBV5-1 with TRBJ1-1; a possible D gene is TRBD1 (5 bases). The V gene's germline CDR1 is SGHRS and CDR2 YFSETQ. This CDR3 comprises 18 residues. V was clipped by 0 bases and J by 0 bases, with 18 bases between them. Here the CDR3 DNA reads TGCGCCAGCAGCTTGGAAAGGGGCCGGGCTAAGTTGAACACTGAAGCTTTCTTT. Protein: CASSLERGRAKLNTEAFF.

The genes are TRBV19 and TRBJ2-1; tentatively, D is TRBD1 or TRBD2 (6 bases each). Germline-derived CDR1 and CDR2 are LNHDA and SQIVND (reference sequence). The CDR3 extends over 15 amino acids. The germline V and J ends were trimmed by 6 bases and 8 bases, with 20 bases remaining between them. The CDR3 sequence: CASSTGRIRVDEQFF. CDR3 sequence (DNA): TGTGCCAGTAGCACAGGGAGGATCCGGGTCGATGAGCAGTTCTTC.

This clonotype was detected many times. The chain uses TRBV29-1 and TRBJ1-1, with D unresolved. The V and J ends lost 4 bases and 6 bases respectively, with 9 bases between them. Germline V gene lookup returns CDR1 SQVTM and CDR2 ANQGSEA. The CDR3 has 11 amino acids. The CDR3 loop is CSVVDYPEAFF. CDR3 coding DNA: TGCAGCGTTGTTGATTATCCTGAAGCTTTCTTT.

This clonotype has at least ten counts. V is TRBV7-3 and J is TRBJ2-7, with TRBD2 matching 13 bases. Germline values: CDR1 SGHTA, CDR2 FQGTGA. The CDR3 spans 13 residues. V was clipped by 5 bases and J by 12 bases; unmatched bases: 7. The CDR3 here is CASSRGLAGVRYF. The CDR3 bases are TGTGCCAGCAGCCGCGGACTAGCGGGAGTGCGGTACTTC.